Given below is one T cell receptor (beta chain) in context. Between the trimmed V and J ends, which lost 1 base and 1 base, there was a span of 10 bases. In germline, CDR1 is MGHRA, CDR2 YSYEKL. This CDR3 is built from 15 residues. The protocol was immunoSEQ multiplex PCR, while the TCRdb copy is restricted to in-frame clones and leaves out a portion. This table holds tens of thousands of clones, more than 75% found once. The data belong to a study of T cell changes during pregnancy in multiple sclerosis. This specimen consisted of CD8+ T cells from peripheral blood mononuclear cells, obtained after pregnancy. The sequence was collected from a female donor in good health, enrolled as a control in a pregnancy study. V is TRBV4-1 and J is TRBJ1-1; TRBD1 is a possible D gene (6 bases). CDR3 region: CASSQGRTANTEAFF. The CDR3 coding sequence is TGCGCCAGCAGCCAAGGCAGGACAGCGAACACTGAAGCTTTCTTT.